Below, one T cell receptor beta chain is given with its context. No antigen is known for it. With 3 bases removed from V and 6 bases from J, the gap between germline ends came to 18 bases. Germline V gene data show CDR1 as SGHAT and CDR2 as FQNNGV. CDR3 length equals 15 residues. The table came from immunoSEQ multiplex PCR; TCRdb's copy has only in-frame clones and leaves some out. In the table there are 800,000 to 1,200,000 clones, about four fifths of which are singletons. The healthy adult donors were HIV-negative and reported no recent acute infections or vaccinations. CD45RA-negative memory and CD45RA+ naive subsets were split from the CD4+ cells. These data originate in a study of shared clonotypes between healthy human individuals. Overall study: Sampling drew on donors who were a couple of women and a few men aged 18 to 49.

The study, taken as a whole, reports: Generation probabilities were higher for clonotypes shared across all four sorted-subset donors than for unshared ones.

The chain uses TRBV11-2 and TRBJ2-7, with D perhaps matching TRBD1 (7 bases). The source is a man younger than 35 in good health. Some clones in this sample may be carry-over from other donors' samples. The sample consisted of memory CD4+ T cells from PBMCs. Noted subset: CD45RA-negative fraction. CDR3 sequence: CASSFGGGPPREQYF. The CDR3 DNA sequence: TGTGCCAGCAGCTTTGGAGGGGGCCCCCCTCGCGAGCAGTACTTC.